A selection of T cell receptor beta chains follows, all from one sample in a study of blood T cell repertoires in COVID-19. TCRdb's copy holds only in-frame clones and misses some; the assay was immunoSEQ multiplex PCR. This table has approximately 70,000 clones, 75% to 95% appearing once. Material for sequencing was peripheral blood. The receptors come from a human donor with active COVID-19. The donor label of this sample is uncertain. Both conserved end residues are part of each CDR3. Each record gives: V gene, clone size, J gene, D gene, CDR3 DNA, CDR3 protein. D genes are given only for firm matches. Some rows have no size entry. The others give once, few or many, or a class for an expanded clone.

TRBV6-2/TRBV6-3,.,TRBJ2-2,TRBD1,TGTGCCAGCAGTTACTCGTTACAGGGGTCGAACACCGGGGAGCTGTTTTTT,CASSYSLQGSNTGELFF
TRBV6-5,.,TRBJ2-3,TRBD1,TGTGCCAGCAGGCCACAGGGGGTTCGCACAGATACGCAGTATTTT,CASRPQGVRTDTQYF
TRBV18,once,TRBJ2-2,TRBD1,TGTGCCAGCTCACCACCGAACCAGGGGGACACCGGGGAGCTGTTTTTT,CASSPPNQGDTGELFF
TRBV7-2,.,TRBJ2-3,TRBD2,TGTGCCAGCAGCTTGGCTAGCGGGAGGTCTACAGATACGCAGTATTTT,CASSLASGRSTDTQYF
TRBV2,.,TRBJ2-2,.,TGTGCCAGCAGGGACTTAAACACCGGGGAGCTGTTTTTT,CASRDLNTGELFF
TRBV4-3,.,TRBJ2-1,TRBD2,TGCGCCAGCAGCCAAGGGTACCTAGCGGGGGGCTACAATGAGCAGTTCTTC,CASSQGYLAGGYNEQFF
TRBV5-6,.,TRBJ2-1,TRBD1,TGTGCCAGCAGCCAACAGGGGGCGCGGCGGGAGCAGTTCTTC,CASSQQGARREQFF
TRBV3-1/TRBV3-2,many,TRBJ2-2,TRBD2,TGTGCCAGCAGCCAAGAACGAATAGCGGGAGAAACCGGGGAGCTGTTTTTT,CASSQERIAGETGELFF
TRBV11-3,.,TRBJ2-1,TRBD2,TGTGCCAGCAGCTTGGGGGATAGCGGGGGCGGAAATGAGCAGTTCTTC,CASSLGDSGGGNEQFF
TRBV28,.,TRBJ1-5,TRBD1,TGTGCCAGCAGTTGGGCAGGGGGTTACCAGCCCCAGCATTTT,CASSWAGGYQPQHF
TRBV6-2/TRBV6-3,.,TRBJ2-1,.,TGTGCCAGCACCCCGCGGAGCAATGAGCAGTTCTTC,CASTPRSNEQFF
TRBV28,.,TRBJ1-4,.,TGTGCCAGCAGTCGGCAGCGGGGGACTAATGAAAAACTGTTTTTT,CASSRQRGTNEKLFF
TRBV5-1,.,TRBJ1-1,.,TGCGCCAGCAGCTTCCAGGAAGGCACTGAAGCTTTCTTT,CASSFQEGTEAFF
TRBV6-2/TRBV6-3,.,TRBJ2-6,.,TGTGCCAGCAGTTATCGGGGGGCCGGGGCCAACGTCCTGACTTTC,CASSYRGAGANVLTF
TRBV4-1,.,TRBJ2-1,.,TGCGCCAGCAGCCAAGATCCCGTTTCTTTCAATGAGCAGTTCTTC,CASSQDPVSFNEQFF
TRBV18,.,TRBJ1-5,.,TGTGCCAGCTCACCCACCCAGAATCAGCCCCAGCATTTT,CASSPTQNQPQHF
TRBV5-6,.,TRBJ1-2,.,TGTGCCAGCAGCCCTCGACAGGTTAACTATGGCTACACCTTC,CASSPRQVNYGYTF
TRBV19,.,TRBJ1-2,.,TGTGCCAGTAGTATACACCGGGTACAGGAGAATGGCTACACCTTC,CASSIHRVQENGYTF
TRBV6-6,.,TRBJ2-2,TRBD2,TGTGCCAACCGACTAGCGGAGAACACCGGGGAGCTGTTTTTT,CANRLAENTGELFF
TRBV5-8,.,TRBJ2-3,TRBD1,TGTGCCAGCGCAGGGGGCGCCGTTTTCCGAACAGATACGCAGTATTTT,CASAGGAVFRTDTQYF
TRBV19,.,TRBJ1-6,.,TGTGCCAGTAAGAACAGGGACCGGGATTCACCCCTCCACTTT,CASKNRDRDSPLHF
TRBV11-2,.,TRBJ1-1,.,TGTGCCAGCAGCTTAGACAGGGGAGCTGAAGCTTTCTTT,CASSLDRGAEAFF